This T cell receptor (beta chain) was identified during a study of cytomegalovirus exposure and HLA in healthy donors. The sample holds a few counts of this clone. Its specificity is unknown. The CDR3 covers 14 residues. With 2 bases removed from V and 1 base from J, the gap between germline ends came to 8 bases. CDR1 is SGHTA, CDR2 FQGTGA, per germline. Use of 60 Vbeta and 13 Jbeta primers characterized the PCR. This table comes from immunoSEQ multiplex PCR, and its TCRdb copy is limited to in-frame clones, with some not included. The table lists 150,000 or so clones, around two thirds of them singletons. Study-level points and caveats: The presence/absence work took it that sequencing depth was about the same across donors. Later analysis placed DRB1 highest and HLA-C lowest in TCR association rates, which differed by HLA locus. The later analysis indicated that the majority of CMV-associated TCR beta chains appeared HLA-restricted. Reports indicated that the classifier achieved high specificity and sensitivity in diagnosing cytomegalovirus status.

The sequence came from a man between 18 and 35 years old in good health and CMV-seropositive. What was sequenced was PBMCs. The chain employs TRBV7-3 and TRBJ1-1; D possibly corresponds to TRBD1 (6 bases). The CDR3 DNA is TGTGCCAGCAGCTTATCAGGGGAGAACACTGAAGCTTTCTTT. It specifies CASSLSGENTEAFF.